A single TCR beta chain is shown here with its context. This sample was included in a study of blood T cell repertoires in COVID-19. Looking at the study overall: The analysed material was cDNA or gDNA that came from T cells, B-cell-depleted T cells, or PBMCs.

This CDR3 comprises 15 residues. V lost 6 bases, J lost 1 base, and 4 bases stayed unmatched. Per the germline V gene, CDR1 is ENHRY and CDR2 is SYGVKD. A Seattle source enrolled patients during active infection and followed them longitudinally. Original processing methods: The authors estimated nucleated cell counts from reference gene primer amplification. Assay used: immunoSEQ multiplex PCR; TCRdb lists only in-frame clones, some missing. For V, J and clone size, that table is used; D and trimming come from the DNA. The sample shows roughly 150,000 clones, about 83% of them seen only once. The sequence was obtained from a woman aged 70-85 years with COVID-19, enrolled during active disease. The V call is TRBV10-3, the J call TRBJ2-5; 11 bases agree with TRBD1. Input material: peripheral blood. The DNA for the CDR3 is TGTGCCATCAGAGGACAGGGGGCGCCCCAAGAGACCCAGTACTTC. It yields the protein CAIRGQGAPQETQYF.